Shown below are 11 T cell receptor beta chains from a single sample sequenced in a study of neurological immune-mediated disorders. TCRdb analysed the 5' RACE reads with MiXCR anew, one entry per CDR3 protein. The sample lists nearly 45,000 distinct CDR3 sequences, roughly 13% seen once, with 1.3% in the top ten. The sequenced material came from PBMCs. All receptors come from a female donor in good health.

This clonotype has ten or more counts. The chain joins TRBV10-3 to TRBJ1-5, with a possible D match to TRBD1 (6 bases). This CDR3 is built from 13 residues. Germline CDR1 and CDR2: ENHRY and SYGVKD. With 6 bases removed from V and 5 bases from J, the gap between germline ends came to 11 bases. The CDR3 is CAISLDSYQPQHF. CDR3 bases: TGTGCCATCAGCTTGGACAGCTATCAGCCCCAGCATTTT.

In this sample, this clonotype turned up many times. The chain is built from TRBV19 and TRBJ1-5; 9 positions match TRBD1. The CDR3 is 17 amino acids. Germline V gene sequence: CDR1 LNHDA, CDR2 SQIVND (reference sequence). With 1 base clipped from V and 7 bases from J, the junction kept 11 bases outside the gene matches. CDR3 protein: CASSIASGDRVFQPQHF. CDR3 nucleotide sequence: TGTGCCAGTAGTATAGCGTCTGGGGACAGGGTATTCCAGCCCCAGCATTTT.

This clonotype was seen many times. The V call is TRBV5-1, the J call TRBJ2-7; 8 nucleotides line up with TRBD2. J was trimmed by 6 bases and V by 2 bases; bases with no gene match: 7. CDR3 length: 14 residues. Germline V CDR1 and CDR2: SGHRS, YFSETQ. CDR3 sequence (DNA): TGCGCCAGCAGCTTTAGCGGGACCCGGAGCGAGCAGTACTTC. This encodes CASSFSGTRSEQYF. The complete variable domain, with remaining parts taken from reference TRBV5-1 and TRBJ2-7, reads KAGVTQTPRYLIKTRGQQVTLSCSPISGHRSVSWYQQTPGQGLQFLFEYFSETQRNKGNFPGRFSGRQFSNSRSEMNVSTLELGDSALYLCASSFSGTRSEQYFGPGTRLTVT.

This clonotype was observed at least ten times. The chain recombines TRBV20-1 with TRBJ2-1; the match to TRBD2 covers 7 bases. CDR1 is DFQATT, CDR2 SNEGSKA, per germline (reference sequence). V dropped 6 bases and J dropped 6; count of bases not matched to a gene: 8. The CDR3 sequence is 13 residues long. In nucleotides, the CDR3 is TGCAGTGCCCTCGGGAAGCGGGGCAATGAGCAGTTCTTC. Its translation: CSALGKRGNEQFF.

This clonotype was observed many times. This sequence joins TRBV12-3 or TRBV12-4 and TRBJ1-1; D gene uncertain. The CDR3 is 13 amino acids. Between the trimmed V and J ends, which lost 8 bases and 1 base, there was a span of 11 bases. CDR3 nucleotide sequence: TGTGCCAGCGGGTTCACACCGAACACTGAAGCTTTCTTT. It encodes CASGFTPNTEAFF.

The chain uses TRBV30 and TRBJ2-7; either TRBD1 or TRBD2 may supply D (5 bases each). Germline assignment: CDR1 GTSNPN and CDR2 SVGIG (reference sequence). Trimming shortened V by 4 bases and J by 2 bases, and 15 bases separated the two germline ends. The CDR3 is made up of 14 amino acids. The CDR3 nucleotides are TGTGCCTGGACCGACAGCGGTAAGCCCTACGAGCAGTACTTC. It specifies CAWTDSGKPYEQYF.

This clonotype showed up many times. The DNA of the CDR3 is TGCGCCAGCAGCCAAGAAGTCGGTAACACCGGGGAGCTGTTTTTT. Translated: CASSQEVGNTGELFF. This rearrangement joins TRBV4-1 to TRBJ2-2; no clear D. Trimming stripped 0 bases from V and 2 bases from J, with 7 bases between. CDR3 length: 15 residues. In germline, CDR1 is MGHRA, CDR2 YSYEKL.

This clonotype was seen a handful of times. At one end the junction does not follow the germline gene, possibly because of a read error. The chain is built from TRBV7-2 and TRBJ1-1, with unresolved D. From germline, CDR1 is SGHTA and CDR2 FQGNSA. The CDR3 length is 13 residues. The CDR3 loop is CASTLSTNTEAFF. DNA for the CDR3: TGTGCCAGCACCTTATCCACGAACACTGAAGCTTTCTTT.

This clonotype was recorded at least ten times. The CDR3 DNA reads as TGTGCCAGCACGGGACAGCTGAGCTCCTACGAGCAGTACTTC. Its protein is CASTGQLSSYEQYF. V usage is TRBV2 and J usage is TRBJ2-7; TRBD1 matches 7 bases. The CDR3 length is 14 residues. Germline assignment: CDR1 SNHLY and CDR2 FYNNEI. Trimming at V came to 7 bases and at J to 0 bases, leaving 6 bases not matched to a gene. The complete variable domain, with remaining parts taken from reference TRBV2 and TRBJ2-7, reads EPEVTQTPSHQVTQMGQEVILRCVPISNHLYFYWYRQILGQKVEFLVSFYNNEISEKSEIFDDQFSVERPDGSNFTLKIRSTKLEDSAMYFCASTGQLSSYEQYFGPGTRLTVT.

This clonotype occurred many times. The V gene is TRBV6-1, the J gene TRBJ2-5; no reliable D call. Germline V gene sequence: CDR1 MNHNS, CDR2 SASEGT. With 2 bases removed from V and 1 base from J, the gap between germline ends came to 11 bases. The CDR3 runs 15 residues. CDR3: CASSEFIGSQETQYF. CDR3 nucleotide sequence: TGTGCCAGCAGTGAATTTATTGGTTCCCAAGAGACCCAGTACTTC.

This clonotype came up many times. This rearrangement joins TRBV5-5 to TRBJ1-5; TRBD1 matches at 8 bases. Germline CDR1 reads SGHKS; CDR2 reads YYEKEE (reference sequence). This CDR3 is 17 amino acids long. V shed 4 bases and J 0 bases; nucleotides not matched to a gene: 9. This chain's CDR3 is CASSTSRDRYSNQPQHF. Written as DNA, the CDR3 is TGTGCCAGCAGCACGTCCCGGGACAGGTATAGCAATCAGCCCCAGCATTTT.